This T cell receptor (beta chain) was sequenced during a study of tissue T cells after allogeneic stem cell transplantation (dated by TCRdb to between 2021 and 2022). A note on the overall study: When multiple samples of a tissue were available, H&E sections were reviewed by a pathologist, and samples with histologically apparent lymphocytes were prioritized for sequencing. The study profiled TCR beta repertoires in many tissues obtained from research autopsies of patients with and without GVHD, and also in mouse models of GVHD. On the human side, the study was prospective and observational, with no blinding or randomization.

The paper's findings and limits, for the study overall: Which tissue TCRs were alloreactive or antigen-specific was not determined in the study, and some of the clones might have been host cells that persisted. Few T cell clones were found to be shared across patients, but shared repertoire signatures across patients were revealed in a tissue-specific fashion by motif-based clustering. Within patients, how anatomically similar tissues were was a major factor shaping TCR repertoire composition, regardless of disease or transplant status. A small and clinically heterogeneous patient cohort was studied, and sampling depth was acknowledged as a limitation. In both patients and mice, T cells from blood and spleen covered only a limited part of the TCR repertoire found in tissues. Blood samples were not available from the non-GVHD comparator patients.

Concerning this clone: The target of this receptor is not known. There are no base qualities to consult, and no much larger clone falls within one base.

The library was produced with the immunoSEQ multiplex PCR assay. TCRbeta CDR3 sequencing was performed at survey depth by Adaptive Biotechnologies, and CDR3 sequences, V/J genes, productive frequency and template counts were reported. Amplification of TCR beta CDR3 regions started from genomic DNA instead of RNA. In the authors' own workflow: Jensen-Shannon divergence was used to quantify pairwise repertoire overlap between tissues, with a value of 1 meaning complete divergence and a value of 0 meaning identical repertoires. Based on pairwise JSD values, tissues were grouped by single-linkage agglomerative hierarchical clustering, and the results were shown as dendrograms. GLIPH2 was applied to all patient samples using simulation_depth 1000, kmer_min_depth 3, and cdr3_length_cutoff 8, and only groups with more than two unique CDR3s were retained. A standardized tissue-overlap score was calculated by extrapolating Jaccard GLIPH-group overlap across patients to a standard repertoire size of 1000 clones. Linear mixed-effect models, with tissue included as a fixed effect and individual included as a random effect, were used to assess associations of diversity with clinical or experimental variables. TCRdb limited this immuneACCESS table to in-frame rearrangements with V and J called. A share of clones is missing; checked studies link under half to unresolved V genes, and the rest is unexplained. V and J calls and clone size are as listed in that table; D and trimming were resolved from the DNA. In all, the sample holds about 6,800 clones, and less than 70% of those were seen once. Around 23% of the sample belongs to the ten largest clones.

Here V drops 6 bases and J drops 6 bases, and the junction holds 5 bases not matched to any gene. Inclusive of the bounding cysteine and phenylalanine, the CDR3 is 13 residues long. Only the CDR3 portion is preserved as DNA: 39 bases, with reading frame beginning at the first base. The germline V gene provides CDR1 SGDLS and CDR2 YYNGEE. The label giving this sample's time point can be read as: human tissue collected at research (rapid) autopsy. Three non-HCT comparator patients with other cancers, having at least five GI tract samples and no known GI disease at death, were selected retrospectively. Autopsy tissues, which were obtained after a median post-mortem interval of approximately 9.9 hours, included GI sites from esophagus to rectum, liver, skin and lymphoid organs including spleen. Each autopsy specimen was cut in two, with one portion flash-frozen in liquid nitrogen and the remainder formalin-fixed, and the outer muscle layers of GI specimens were removed. To extract genomic DNA from frozen tissues, either the Mag-Bind Blood & Tissue DNA HDQ 96 Kit on a Chemagic 360 or the DNeasy Blood & Tissue Kit was used. Because of concern about red blood cell contamination, extracted DNA was further purified using the Genomic DNA Clean & Concentrator-25 kit.

This material consisted of duodenum tissue, taken at autopsy. The V and J segments used are TRBV9 and TRBJ2-2; 7 middle bases align to TRBD1. This sequence was found in a female donor of 60 years or more with lung cancer. The DNA reads as follows: TGTGCCAGCACCCAGGGGGTTCCCGGGGAGCTGTTTTTT. Its translation reads: CASTQGVPGELFF.